The T cell receptor beta chain under discussion was sequenced for a study of beta chain features in type 1 diabetes. Whole-study context: The study examined more than 100,000,000 sorted cells across all samples. Overall study findings and caveats: For patients and controls alike, PCR might favor shorter templates to the same degree. A greater similarity of naive, central memory and Treg TCRB repertoires was seen among patients than among healthy donors.

Looked up from germline, CDR1 is SGHTA and CDR2 is FQGNSA. The CDR3 is made up of 15 amino acids. V lost 5 bases, J lost 1 base, and 7 bases stayed unmatched. In the case of this clone: The target antigen is unknown.

Of the isolated RNA, all was reverse transcribed, and so the sequenced material was expressed TCRB transcripts. The repertoire was sequenced with immunoSEQ multiplex PCR; TCRdb's copy has only in-frame clones and lacks some. This table has some 250,000 clones, around a quarter appearing once. The receptor's source is a man aged 25-40 years in good health. Source material: central memory CD4+ T cells from blood. The rearrangement uses TRBV7-2 and TRBJ1-2; 7 bases match TRBD1. CDR3 nucleotide sequence: TGTGCCAGCAGCACAGGGGATCCCGGTAACTATGGCTACACCTTC. It specifies CASSTGDPGNYGYTF.